This T cell receptor (beta chain) emerged from a study of molecular identifiers for immune sequencing clone quantification. TCRdb reanalysed the PCR reads using MiXCR and keeps one entry per CDR3 protein. This sample yields fewer than 350,000 distinct CDR3 sequences, of which roughly 23% are seen a single time; roughly 0.8% belongs to the top ten. In this sample, this clonotype turned up many times. Its antigen is not known. Whole-study results and caveats: Jurkat TCR RNA from one cell was spiked into approximately 1 million naive cells, and it was reportedly detectable there. Beyond 20 RNA copies, clones held over 98% of effector molecules, compared with under 1% in naive cells.

The germline gives CDR1 SGHTS, CDR2 YDEGEE. This CDR3 has 13 amino acids. V dropped 7 bases and J dropped 6 bases, with 13 bases sitting between them. The chain uses TRBV5-8 and TRBJ2-2, with a tentative D call TRBD2 (7 bases). Sequenced sample: naive CD8+ T cells from blood, with Jurkat cell RNA spiked in. Subset: FACS-sorted CD8+CD4-CCR7+CD45RA+ naive T cells. The clonotype was recovered from a human donor in good health. Some libraries in this study had Jurkat cell RNA spiked in. The CDR3: CASRGALAGELFF. DNA for the CDR3: TGTGCCAGCCGGGGGGCGTTGGCCGGGGAGCTGTTTTTT.